Listed here are 28 T cell receptor beta chains from one sample, sequenced in a study of Ad26.COV2.S vaccination and SARS-CoV-2 variants (dated by TCRdb to the early 2020s). Library method: the immunoSEQ multiplex PCR assay. Entries here come from immuneACCESS through TCRdb and include only in-frame sequences with V and J called. Some clones fail to appear in such tables; in the studies checked, an unresolved V gene covers under half of the shortfall, and the cause of the remainder is unknown. In this sample the table shows some 350,000 clones, roughly 90% of which occur a single time. The ten largest clones capture 4.5% to 5.5% of the sample. The treatment or condition label, read with the paper, signifies: roughly 19 received Ad26.COV2.S at low or high dose, single or two shots; a few received placebo; per-sample allocation not given. Repertoires of vaccine and placebo recipients were sequenced from samples taken on day 63 after the first injection.

This specimen consisted of peripheral blood, obtained in a trial of Ad26.COV2.S vaccine versus placebo. These receptors all come from a person between 18 and 60 years old who received the Ad26.COV2.S COVID-19 vaccine or a placebo.

The chain links TRBV4-1 to TRBJ2-5; TRBD2 aligns across 16 bases. Germline CDR1 is MGHRA and CDR2 is YSYEKL. The CDR3 runs to 18 residues. V trimming: 3 bases; J trimming: 5 bases; junction bases outside the gene matches: 9. The CDR3 nucleotides read TGCGCCAGCAGCCATGTACCGGGACTAGCGGGAGGGGGGGAGACCCAGTACTTC. This gives the protein CASSHVPGLAGGGETQYF.

This rearrangement joins TRBV5-5 to TRBJ2-1, with a weak D call TRBD1 (6 bases). V gave up 0 bases and J gave up 2 bases, with 9 bases separating them. This CDR3 has 15 amino acids. Germline-derived CDR1 and CDR2 are SGHKS and YYEKEE (reference sequence). This CDR3 is CASSLDGQPYNEQFF. CDR3 coding DNA: TGTGCCAGCAGCTTGGACGGACAGCCCTACAATGAGCAGTTCTTC.

The genes are TRBV7-2 and TRBJ2-7; possible D gene TRBD2, 5 bases. The CDR3 loop spans 16 amino acids. The V end lost 10 bases, the J end lost 0 bases, and 22 bases lay between the germline ends. CDR1 and CDR2 (germline): SGHTA, FQGNSA. The CDR3 spells CAIREPQRPSSYEQYV. The CDR3 DNA is TGTGCCATACGTGAGCCCCAGCGGCCAAGCTCCTACGAGCAGTACGTC.

This rearrangement joins TRBV18 to TRBJ1-2, with D unclear. Germline loops: CDR1 KGHSH, CDR2 LQKENI. This CDR3 spans 12 amino acids. The germline V and J ends were trimmed by 1 base and 6 bases, with 6 bases remaining between them. For the CDR3, the DNA is TGTGCCAGCTCACCACGCGAGGATGGCTACACCTTC. Protein: CASSPREDGYTF.

J is TRBJ2-2 and V is TRBV7-9; no clear D gene. The CDR3 consists of 11 residues. The germline V gene has CDR1 SEHNR and CDR2 FQNEAQ (reference sequence). V lost 3 bases, J lost 7 bases, and 3 bases lay in between. The DNA of the CDR3 is TGTGCCAGCAGCTTCCGCGGGGAGCTGTTTTTT. This codes for CASSFRGELFF.

The chain links TRBV6-1 to TRBJ2-5; D perhaps matches TRBD1 (6 bases). Germline CDR1 reads MNHNS; CDR2 reads SASEGT. Trimming took off 2 bases at V and 2 bases at J, with 18 bases between the two ends. There are 17 residues in the CDR3. The CDR3: CASSETLTGRPQETQYF. CDR3 DNA sequence: TGTGCCAGCAGTGAAACCCTGACAGGAAGACCACAAGAGACCCAGTACTTC.

The chain links TRBV7-2 to TRBJ1-2; 7 bases match TRBD1. V gave up 4 bases and J gave up 5 bases; unmatched junction bases: 10. CDR3 length: 15 residues. The germline CDR1 and CDR2 sequences are SGHTA and FQGNSA. CDR3 amino acids: CASSSVEGALYGYTF. The CDR3 DNA reads as TGTGCCAGCAGCTCAGTGGAGGGGGCGCTTTATGGCTACACCTTC.

This clone has only one observation. The chain uses TRBV19 and TRBJ2-1; 9 bases map to TRBD2. CDR1 is LNHDA and CDR2 is SQIVND in the germline V gene (reference sequence). The CDR3 runs to 15 residues. V dropped 5 bases and J dropped 3; count of bases not matched to a gene: 5. The CDR3, as DNA: TGTGCCAGTAGTGTTAGCGGGGGATTCTACAATGAGCAGTTCTTC. It yields the protein CASSVSGGFYNEQFF.

The rearrangement links TRBV9 to TRBJ1-2; 10 bases line up with TRBD1. Germline V gene data show CDR1 as SGDLS and CDR2 as YYNGEE. The CDR3 extends over 15 amino acids. The V segment lost 0 bases and the J segment 5 bases; nucleotides outside the gene matches: 4. The CDR3 bases are TGTGCCAGCAGCGTAGAAGGGACAGGGGTATATGGCTACACCTTC. Residues: CASSVEGTGVYGYTF.

The V gene is TRBV4-2, the J gene TRBJ2-3, with D possibly being TRBD2 (6 bases). The CDR3 spans 15 residues. Trimming left V 5 bases short and J 6 bases short, with 18 bases between. CDR1 is LGHNA and CDR2 is YNFKEQ in the germline V gene. The CDR3 here is CASSVSGTGGDTQYF. CDR3 in DNA: TGTGCCAGCAGCGTGTCGGGGACTGGCGGGGATACGCAGTATTTT.

The table lists this clone with a few counts. This sequence joins TRBV4-1 and TRBJ1-5; the D is unclear. V was shortened by 0 bases and J by 11 bases, with 17 bases between the two germline ends. Germline lookup yields CDR1 MGHRA and CDR2 YSYEKL. This CDR3 has 15 residues. The CDR3 region has the DNA TGCGCCAGCAGCCAAGATCCCACCGTAACTCGGGCCCAGCATTTT. Its protein product is CASSQDPTVTRAQHF.

The count of this clone is one. The V gene is TRBV24-1, the J gene TRBJ2-3; weak D call: TRBD1 (5 bases). The CDR3 extends over 15 amino acids. CDR1 KGHDR and CDR2 SFDVKD come from the germline V gene. V was trimmed by 1 base and J by 0 bases, leaving 7 bases between them. In DNA form, the CDR3 reads TGTGCCACCAGTGATTTCAGGGCAAGCACAGATACGCAGTATTTT. This gives the protein CATSDFRASTDTQYF.

The chain joins TRBV4-3 to TRBJ1-4; weak D call: TRBD1 (5 bases). The CDR3 has 12 residues. V gave up 11 bases and J gave up 8 bases, with 15 bases separating them. In germline, CDR1 is LGHNA, CDR2 YSLEER. DNA of the CDR3: TGCGCCGCAGGGTCTGAGTACGAAAAACTGTTTTTT. Its protein product is CAAGSEYEKLFF.

J is TRBJ1-3 and V is TRBV30; 8 bases line up with TRBD1. Germline V gene data show CDR1 as GTSNPN and CDR2 as SVGIG (reference sequence). The CDR3 is made up of 19 amino acids. V was clipped by 0 bases and J by 0 bases; unmatched bases: 13. The CDR3 loop is CAWSVLGAGGLVSGNTIYF. In DNA, the CDR3 is TGTGCCTGGAGTGTACTTGGGGCAGGGGGCCTCGTCTCTGGAAACACCATATATTTT.

The gene calls are TRBV7-2 and TRBJ2-1; D is unclear. The CDR3 consists of 12 residues. CDR1 SGHTA and CDR2 FQGNSA come from the germline V gene. V was clipped by 3 bases and J by 8 bases, with 8 bases between them. CDR3 bases: TGTGCCAGCAGCTTGGACCATGATGAGCAGTTCTTC. Translation: CASSLDHDEQFF.

This chain uses TRBV6-5 with TRBJ1-2; 7 bases fit TRBD1. This CDR3 region has 14 residues. The V and J ends lost 6 bases and 5 bases, in that order; junction bases with no gene match: 9. Per the germline V gene, CDR1 is MNHEY and CDR2 is SVGAGI. The CDR3 DNA follows: TGTGCCAGCAGATACGGGACAGTCCCATATGGCTACACCTTC. As protein: CASRYGTVPYGYTF.

V usage is TRBV18 and J usage is TRBJ1-6; possibly TRBD1 for D (5 bases). Deletions cut 6 bases from V and 7 bases from J, with 19 bases between. CDR1 and CDR2 (germline): KGHSH, LQKENI. This CDR3 region has 16 residues. CDR3 sequence: CASSAPGPRGNSPLHF. The DNA for the CDR3 is TGTGCCAGCTCCGCTCCAGGCCCGCGGGGGAATTCACCCCTCCACTTT.

CDR3 sequence: CASRRGYGSSSYNEQFF. DNA for the CDR3: TGCGCCAGCAGACGGGGGTACGGTTCTTCGTCCTACAATGAGCAGTTCTTC. The V gene is TRBV5-1, the J gene TRBJ2-1; perhaps TRBD2 as D (6 bases). CDR1 and CDR2 from the germline V gene are SGHRS and YFSETQ. Trimming stripped 5 bases from V and 1 base from J, with 19 bases between. The CDR3 totals 17 residues. Supplemented by reference TRBV5-1 and TRBJ2-1, the full variable domain reads KAGVTQTPRYLIKTRGQQVTLSCSPISGHRSVSWYQQTPGQGLQFLFEYFSETQRNKGNFPGRFSGRQFSNSRSEMNVSTLELGDSALYLCASRRGYGSSSYNEQFFGPGTRLTVL.

The chain recombines TRBV7-8 with TRBJ1-4; 7 bases are a match to TRBD1. Germline CDR1 and CDR2: SGHVS and FQNEAQ. J lost 5 bases, V lost 6 bases, and 12 bases had no gene match. The CDR3 contains 16 residues. CDR3 DNA sequence: TGTGCCAGCAGTCTCCTCTCGGGACAGCTAAATGAAAAACTGTTTTTT. Protein product: CASSLLSGQLNEKLFF.

This chain joins TRBV19 and TRBJ1-2; 10 bases are a match to TRBD1. The J segment lost 2 bases and the V segment lost 6 bases, leaving 6 bases of the junction unmatched. This CDR3 spans 15 amino acids. The V gene's germline CDR1 is LNHDA and CDR2 SQIVND (reference sequence). The CDR3 loop is CASRGTGAPNYGYTF. CDR3 in DNA: TGTGCCAGTAGAGGGACAGGGGCACCAAACTATGGCTACACCTTC.

The V call is TRBV9, the J call TRBJ1-4, with 9 bases matching TRBD1. From germline, CDR1 is SGDLS and CDR2 YYNGEE. V dropped 3 bases and J dropped 11; count of bases not matched to a gene: 11. The CDR3 loop spans 15 amino acids. The CDR3 here is CASSGSGTGSEKLFF. The CDR3 region has the DNA TGTGCCAGCAGCGGATCCGGGACAGGGTCGGAGAAACTGTTTTTT.

The genes are TRBV4-2 and TRBJ2-6; D call uncertain. Trimming removed 4 bases from V and 12 bases from J, with 13 bases in between. CDR3 length equals 13 residues. The germline V gene encodes CDR1 LGHNA and CDR2 YNFKEQ. The CDR3 DNA reads TGTGCCAGCAGCCCGTTGGTTGCCCCCGTCCTGACTTTC. This encodes CASSPLVAPVLTF.

The chain joins TRBV29-1 to TRBJ2-3, with D hard to call. CDR1 is SQVTM and CDR2 is ANQGSEA in the germline V gene. CDR3 length: 14 amino acids. The V and J ends lost 8 bases and 1 base respectively, with 16 bases between them. CDR3 residues: CSLSKGDGTDTQYF. In nucleotides, the CDR3 is TGCAGCCTCAGTAAGGGTGACGGCACAGATACGCAGTATTTT.

V gene TRBV7-6 combines with J gene TRBJ1-2, with D hard to call. Trimming cost V 1 base and J 4 bases, with 13 bases left between them. This CDR3 comprises 15 residues. Germline assignment: CDR1 SGHVS and CDR2 FNYEAQ. The CDR3 bases are TGTGCCAGCAGCTTAGATTCGGGAGGCGGCTATGGCTACACCTTC. Translating it yields CASSLDSGGGYGYTF.

The rearrangement uses TRBV5-6 and TRBJ2-3, with TRBD2 matching over 12 bases. Germline trimming cut 5 bases from V and 1 base from J; bases unmatched to any gene: 8. The germline V gene encodes CDR1 SGHDT and CDR2 YYEEEE. The CDR3 spans 17 residues. CDR3 coding DNA: TGTGCCAGCAGTATCCTGCTAGCGGGAGGGGGCACAGATACGCAGTATTTT. Translated: CASSILLAGGGTDTQYF.

This chain connects TRBV9 to TRBJ1-2; 10 bases fit TRBD1. This CDR3 comprises 15 residues. From germline, CDR1 is SGDLS and CDR2 YYNGEE. V shed 0 bases, J shed 4 bases, and the junction held 3 bases outside the gene matches. This CDR3 reads CASSVDGTGVYGYTF. The DNA for the CDR3 is TGTGCCAGCAGCGTAGATGGGACAGGGGTCTATGGCTACACCTTC.

The gene calls are TRBV7-2 and TRBJ2-3; maybe TRBD2 (5 bases). The CDR3 consists of 14 residues. V was pared by 0 bases and J by 7 bases, with 11 bases between. Germline V gene sequence: CDR1 SGHTA, CDR2 FQGNSA. The CDR3 region is CASSLAVGENTQYF. The CDR3 coding sequence is TGTGCCAGCAGCTTAGCCGTCGGGGAAAATACGCAGTATTTT.

The chain combines TRBV5-1 with TRBJ1-4; no reliable D call. V lost 0 bases and J 8 bases, leaving 14 bases between the germline ends. Germline assignment: CDR1 SGHRS and CDR2 YFSETQ. The CDR3 loop spans 15 amino acids. CDR3 coding DNA: TGCGCCAGCAGCTTGGGGGCAGTTGGTGGGGAAAAACTGTTTTTT. Protein product: CASSLGAVGGEKLFF.